There are a few counts of the clone carrying this T cell receptor (beta chain). The library protocol tagged individual cDNA molecules with unique molecular identifiers. TCRdb re-called the 5' RACE reads with MiXCR, one entry per CDR3 protein. This table has tens of thousands of distinct CDR3 sequences, less than 10% appearing once. The CDR3 loop spans 12 amino acids. V was pared by 0 bases and J by 10 bases, with 9 bases between. Germline CDR1 and CDR2: SGDLS and YYNGEE. The record originates from a study of early T cells in non-severe SARS-CoV-2 infection. Specimen: whole blood, collected at baseline. This receptor was taken from an adult who was a healthcare worker with PCR-confirmed SARS-CoV-2 infection or an uninfected control (not recorded which). The gene calls are TRBV9 and TRBJ2-3; D tentatively reads TRBD1 or TRBD2 (5 bases each). The CDR3 DNA follows: TGTGCCAGCAGCGTAGATCTGGGACCGCAGTATTTT. It codes for CASSVDLGPQYF.